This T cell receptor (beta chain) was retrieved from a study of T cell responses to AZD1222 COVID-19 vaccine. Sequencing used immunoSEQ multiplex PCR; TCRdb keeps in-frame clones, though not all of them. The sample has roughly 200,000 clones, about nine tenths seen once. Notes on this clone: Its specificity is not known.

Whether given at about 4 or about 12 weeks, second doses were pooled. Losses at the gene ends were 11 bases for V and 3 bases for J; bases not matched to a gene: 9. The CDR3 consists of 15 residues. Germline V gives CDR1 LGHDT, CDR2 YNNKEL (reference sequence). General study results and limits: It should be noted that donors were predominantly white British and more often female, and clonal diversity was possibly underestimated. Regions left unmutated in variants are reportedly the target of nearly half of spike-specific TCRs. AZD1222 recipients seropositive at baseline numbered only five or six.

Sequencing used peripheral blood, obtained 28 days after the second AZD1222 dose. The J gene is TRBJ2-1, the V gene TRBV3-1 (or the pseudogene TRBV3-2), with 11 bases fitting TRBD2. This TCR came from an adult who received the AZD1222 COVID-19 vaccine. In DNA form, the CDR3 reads TGTGCCGTTGATGGGCTAGCGGGGGGCTACAATGAGCAGTTCTTC. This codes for CAVDGLAGGYNEQFF.